Listed below are T cell receptor beta chains from one sample, sequenced in a study of shared clonotypes between healthy human individuals. Clones were read by immunoSEQ multiplex PCR, and TCRdb kept only the in-frame ones, dropping some. Found here are roughly 2 million clones, roughly 95% of them singletons; the top ten hold about 0.13%. The specimen was naive CD4+ T cells sorted from blood. Source of these receptors: a man younger than 35 in good health. Both conserved end residues are part of each CDR3. Each record gives: clone size, D gene, J gene, V gene, CDR3 protein, CDR3 DNA. A D gene is named only where the DNA matches it firmly. Some rows have no size entry. The others give once, few or many, or a class for an expanded clone.

-,-,TRBJ2-2,TRBV7-3,CASSLNSGAANTGELFF,TGTGCCAGCAGCTTAAACTCAGGGGCCGCGAACACCGGGGAGCTGTTTTTT
once,TRBD1,TRBJ1-1,TRBV29-1,CSVSTGGNTEAFF,TGCAGCGTTTCCACAGGGGGGAACACTGAAGCTTTCTTT
-,-,TRBJ2-5,TRBV5-6,CASSLYRGRGVETQYF,TGTGCCAGCAGCTTGTATCGGGGGCGGGGAGTAGAGACCCAGTACTTC
-,TRBD2,TRBJ2-1,TRBV11-3,CASSSLAGGGNEQFF,TGTGCCAGCAGTTCCTTAGCGGGGGGCGGCAATGAGCAGTTCTTC
-,TRBD1,TRBJ2-2,TRBV5-6,CASSLTGGANTGELFF,TGTGCCAGCAGCTTAACAGGGGGCGCGAACACCGGGGAGCTGTTTTTT
-,-,TRBJ1-5,TRBV30,CAWSVQAGYQPQHF,TGTGCCTGGAGTGTACAAGCAGGCTATCAGCCCCAGCATTTT
-,-,TRBJ2-5,TRBV10-3,CAISARNGAGETQYF,TGTGCCATCAGCGCGCGAAACGGGGCTGGGGAGACCCAGTACTTC
-,TRBD1,TRBJ2-1,TRBV5-1,CASSQGQGYEQFF,TGCGCCAGCAGCCAGGGACAGGGCTATGAGCAGTTCTTC
-,-,TRBJ2-6,TRBV6-1,CASRTVSGANVLTF,TGTGCCAGCAGGACAGTATCTGGGGCCAACGTCCTGACTTTC
-,-,TRBJ1-1,TRBV6-6,CASSYSQRTEAFF,TGTGCCAGCAGTTACTCCCAGCGGACTGAAGCTTTCTTT
-,-,TRBJ2-3,TRBV9,CASSPGVPTDTQYF,TGTGCCAGCAGCCCAGGGGTACCCACAGATACGCAGTATTTT
-,TRBD1,TRBJ2-3,TRBV7-9,CASSLARTGIIRADTQYF,TGTGCCAGCAGCTTAGCGAGGACAGGAATAATAAGGGCAGATACGCAGTATTTT
-,-,TRBJ2-3,TRBV1,CTSSQALAGVVDTQYF,TGCACCAGCAGCCAAGCACTAGCGGGAGTAGTGGATACGCAGTATTTT
-,-,TRBJ2-7,TRBV20-1,CSAIDSYEQYF,TGCAGTGCCATAGACAGCTACGAGCAGTACTTC
once,TRBD2,TRBJ2-1,TRBV19,CASSISPSGTSSYNEQFF,TGTGCCAGTAGTATAAGCCCTAGCGGGACGAGCTCCTACAATGAGCAGTTCTTC
-,-,TRBJ2-5,TRBV11-2,CASSWGDLPTQYF,TGTGCCAGCAGCTGGGGGGACCTTCCTACCCAGTACTTC
-,-,TRBJ2-1,TRBV6-1,CASSARASAYYNEQFF,TGTGCCAGCAGTGCCCGAGCTAGCGCTTATTACAATGAGCAGTTCTTC
-,-,TRBJ2-7,TRBV2,CASSEGHSYEQYF,TGTGCCAGCAGTGAAGGACACTCCTACGAGCAGTACTTC
-,-,TRBJ2-3,TRBV5-6,CASSPKAGGQGTDTQYF,TGTGCCAGCAGCCCTAAGGCCGGTGGGCAAGGCACAGATACGCAGTATTTT
-,-,TRBJ2-7,TRBV7-6,CASSPHGGYEQYF,TGTGCCAGCAGCCCGCACGGGGGTTACGAGCAGTACTTC
-,-,TRBJ2-3,TRBV5-1,CASSFQGSGGTDTQYF,TGCGCCAGCAGCTTTCAGGGGTCAGGGGGCACAGATACGCAGTATTTT
-,TRBD1,TRBJ1-4,TRBV27,CASRGQGNEKLFF,TGTGCCAGCAGGGGACAGGGTAATGAAAAACTGTTTTTT
once,TRBD2,TRBJ2-3,TRBV5-4,CASSWGLASTDTQYF,TGTGCCAGCAGCTGGGGACTAGCGAGCACAGATACGCAGTATTTT
once,-,TRBJ1-2,TRBV27,CASSLSRGGDGYTF,TGTGCCAGCAGTTTATCGCGGGGGGGCGATGGCTACACCTTC
-,-,TRBJ2-1,TRBV9,CASSVAVSSYNEQFF,TGTGCCAGCAGCGTAGCAGTAAGCTCCTACAATGAGCAGTTCTTC
-,-,TRBJ2-7,TRBV10-2,CASSEASFYEQYF,TGCGCCAGCAGTGAGGCTAGCTTCTACGAGCAGTACTTC
-,-,TRBJ1-2,TRBV6-1,CASSETREGRYGYTF,TGTGCCAGCAGTGAAACGCGTGAGGGTCGCTATGGCTACACCTTC
-,-,TRBJ2-2,TRBV30,CAWSRRHNTGELFF,TGTGCCTGGAGTCGAAGGCACAACACCGGGGAGCTGTTTTTT
-,TRBD2,TRBJ2-5,TRBV5-1,CASSRDGLEQETQYF,TGCGCCAGCAGTAGGGACGGACTAGAACAAGAGACCCAGTACTTC
-,-,TRBJ2-7,TRBV6-5,CASSRQAKGEQYF,TGTGCCAGCAGTAGACAGGCCAAGGGGGAGCAGTACTTC
-,TRBD1,TRBJ1-5,TRBV10-3,CAITGGRDQPQHF,TGTGCCATCACAGGGGGCCGGGATCAGCCCCAGCATTTT
-,TRBD2,TRBJ2-1,TRBV18,CASSPPGSGGYNEQFF,TGTGCCAGCTCACCCCCGGGTAGCGGGGGATACAATGAGCAGTTCTTC
-,-,TRBJ2-7,TRBV14,CASSQASPYEQYF,TGTGCCAGCAGCCAAGCTAGTCCCTACGAGCAGTACTTC
-,-,TRBJ2-3,TRBV7-9,CASSFDTDTQYF,TGTGCCAGCAGCTTCGACACAGATACGCAGTATTTT
-,-,TRBJ1-5,TRBV2,CASSGDGNQPQHF,TGTGCCAGCAGCGGAGATGGCAATCAGCCCCAGCATTTT
few,TRBD1,TRBJ2-7,TRBV5-4,CASSRGTGGEEQYF,TGTGCCAGCAGTAGAGGGACAGGGGGAGAAGAGCAGTACTTC
-,-,TRBJ2-1,TRBV7-2,CASSFGPTSSEQFF,TGTGCCAGCAGCTTTGGACCCACCTCAAGTGAGCAGTTCTTC
-,-,TRBJ2-3,TRBV5-1,CASSLASTPFSADTQYF,TGCGCCAGCAGCTTGGCGTCAACGCCTTTTTCAGCAGATACGCAGTATTTT
-,-,TRBJ2-1,TRBV18,CASSPRSGPYNEQFF,TGTGCCAGCTCACCAAGGAGCGGTCCCTACAATGAGCAGTTCTTC
few,TRBD1,TRBJ1-6,TRBV10-2,CASTRQGLPLHF,TGCGCCAGCACTCGACAGGGCCTCCCCCTCCACTTT
once,-,TRBJ1-6,TRBV2,CASGLSNSPLHF,TGTGCCAGCGGACTGTCTAATTCACCCCTCCACTTT
-,-,TRBJ1-6,TRBV19,CASKGQGFPPLHF,TGTGCCAGTAAAGGGCAGGGTTTTCCACCCCTCCACTTT
-,-,TRBJ2-7,TRBV6-5,CASAQNRDEQYF,TGTGCCAGCGCCCAGAACAGGGACGAGCAGTACTTC
once,-,TRBJ2-5,TRBV28,CASSLRTGETQYF,TGTGCCAGCAGTTTACGCACGGGGGAGACCCAGTACTTC
few,-,TRBJ1-5,TRBV30,CAWSVTGGQPQHF,TGTGCCTGGAGTGTAACGGGCGGACAGCCCCAGCATTTT
-,-,TRBJ1-5,TRBV7-9,CASSPRGSSNQPQHF,TGTGCCAGCAGCCCGCGGGGTTCTAGCAATCAGCCCCAGCATTTT
-,-,TRBJ2-1,TRBV2,CASKGGGLPNEQFF,TGTGCCAGCAAGGGGGGAGGTCTCCCGAATGAGCAGTTCTTC
-,-,TRBJ1-6,TRBV19,CASSRDRGNSPLHF,TGTGCCAGTAGTCGGGACCGGGGGAATTCACCCCTCCACTTT
few,-,TRBJ1-4,TRBV6-1,CASTPGGLNEKLFF,TGTGCCAGCACCCCGGGGGGCCTCAATGAAAAACTGTTTTTT
-,-,TRBJ2-5,TRBV5-1,CASSPGPSQETQYF,TGCGCCAGCAGCCCAGGGCCTTCCCAAGAGACCCAGTACTTC
-,TRBD1,TRBJ2-2,TRBV18,CASSPQTGSNTGELFF,TGTGCCAGCTCACCTCAGACAGGGTCGAACACCGGGGAGCTGTTTTTT
-,-,TRBJ2-3,TRBV4-1,CASETGSLGTDTQYF,TGCGCCAGCGAAACCGGGAGCCTTGGGACAGATACGCAGTATTTT
-,-,TRBJ1-3,TRBV7-2,CASSPVGHISGNTIYF,TGTGCCAGCAGCCCAGTCGGACACATCTCTGGAAACACCATATATTTT
-,-,TRBJ2-5,TRBV7-9,CASSLAGVLKETQYF,TGTGCCAGCAGCTTAGCGGGAGTCCTGAAAGAGACCCAGTACTTC
-,TRBD1,TRBJ1-6,TRBV4-1,CASSLEDRGNSPLHF,TGCGCCAGCAGCCTAGAGGACAGGGGGAATTCACCCCTCCACTTT